Sequencing of this T cell receptor (beta chain) was carried out in a study of T-cell memory formation after mild COVID-19. The CDR3 is 15 amino acids. The germline CDR1 and CDR2 sequences are SEHNR and FQNEAQ (reference sequence). V was shortened by 5 bases and J by 9 bases, with 20 bases between the two germline ends. Via MiXCR, TCRdb re-called the 5' RACE reads, giving one row per CDR3 protein. The sample lists 250,000 to 350,000 distinct CDR3 sequences; roughly 16% were seen once. This clonotype originated in a man between 18 and 35 years old who had mild COVID-19 (a few samples of this study predate the infection). Cell type and time point are not known. The chain joins TRBV7-9 to TRBJ1-5; possibly TRBD1 for D (5 bases). Sequencing was carried out using PBMCs or a T cell subset sorted from them (not recorded which). CDR3 DNA: TGTGCCAGCAGCCTCGGGACCGGAGGCCTAGGGCCCCAGCATTTT. The encoded protein is CASSLGTGGLGPQHF.